The rows below give T cell receptor beta chains drawn from one sample of a study of T cells in narcolepsy. Data came from immunoSEQ multiplex PCR; TCRdb stores just in-frame clones and leaves some out. The sample yields some 30,000 clones, 87% seen once. The sequencing sample was made of CD45RA- memory CD4+ T cells from PBMCs. Receptor source: a human donor with narcolepsy. Each CDR3 is given with its conserved first and last residue. The D gene is left open where the match is weak. Only part of the rows carry a size: once, few, many, or a class if the clone is expanded.

size	V	J	D	CDR3	DNA
NA	TRBV9	TRBJ2-1	NA	CASSARSQQGEQFF	TGTGCCAGCAGCGCCCGAAGCCAACAAGGTGAGCAGTTCTTC
few	TRBV5-6	TRBJ2-7	NA	CASSLKGDAPYEQYF	TGTGCCAGCAGCTTGAAGGGGGACGCCCCCTACGAGCAGTACTTC
once	TRBV2	TRBJ1-5	TRBD1	CASSRDRTGRVGNQPQHF	TGTGCCAGCAGCCGAGACCGGACAGGGAGAGTGGGCAATCAGCCCCAGCATTTT
NA	TRBV9	TRBJ2-1	NA	CASSVSPGVRNEQFF	TGTGCCAGCAGCGTTTCTCCAGGAGTGAGAAATGAGCAGTTCTTC
NA	TRBV5-1	TRBJ2-2	NA	CASSLVQGDTGELFF	TGCGCCAGCAGCTTGGTGCAGGGAGACACCGGGGAGCTGTTTTTT
NA	TRBV7-9	TRBJ2-7	NA	CASSSQGIWNEQYF	TGTGCCAGCAGCTCCCAGGGGATCTGGAACGAGCAGTACTTC
once	TRBV5-4	TRBJ2-1	TRBD2	CASSLMASGGNEQFF	TGTGCCAGCAGCTTGATGGCTAGCGGGGGCAATGAGCAGTTCTTC
NA	TRBV7-2	TRBJ1-5	NA	CASSLGGPSSNQPQHF	TGTGCCAGCAGCTTAGGAGGTCCTTCAAGCAATCAGCCCCAGCATTTT
once	TRBV14	TRBJ2-1	NA	CASSLRRAGEQFF	TGTGCCAGCAGCCTCCGGAGGGCCGGTGAGCAGTTCTTC
NA	TRBV19	TRBJ2-2	TRBD1	CASSQYTGDTGELFF	TGTGCCAGTTCTCAATATACAGGGGACACCGGGGAGCTGTTTTTT
NA	TRBV5-8	TRBJ2-3	NA	CASSLEDTQYF	TGTGCCAGCAGCTTGGAAGATACGCAGTATTTT
NA	TRBV19	TRBJ1-5	NA	CASKRQGSNQPQHF	TGTGCCAGTAAAAGGCAGGGAAGCAATCAGCCCCAGCATTTT
once	TRBV7-8	TRBJ1-3	NA	CASSLNRAKSGNTIYF	TGTGCCAGCAGCTTAAACAGGGCCAAATCCGGAAACACCATATATTTT
NA	TRBV6-6	TRBJ1-2	TRBD1	CASSYSSGGGYGYTF	TGTGCCAGCAGTTACTCGTCAGGGGGAGGATATGGCTACACCTTC
NA	TRBV4-2	TRBJ1-2	NA	CASSQTPARIDGYTF	TGTGCCAGCAGCCAGACCCCGGCCAGAATCGATGGCTACACCTTC
NA	TRBV30	TRBJ1-4	NA	CAWSHRDTEKLFF	TGTGCCTGGAGTCACCGGGACACTGAAAAACTGTTTTTT
NA	TRBV5-1	TRBJ2-5	NA	CASSSGQRRETQYF	TGCGCCAGCAGCTCTGGACAGAGGCGGGAGACCCAGTACTTC
NA	TRBV19	TRBJ1-1	TRBD1	CASSPRTGGAFTEAFF	TGTGCCAGTAGTCCGCGGACAGGGGGCGCTTTTACTGAAGCTTTCTTT
NA	TRBV7-2	TRBJ2-3	TRBD1	CASSPDRGRRRSTDTQYF	TGTGCCAGCAGCCCCGACAGGGGGCGGCGCCGTAGCACAGATACGCAGTATTTT
NA	TRBV7-9	TRBJ1-1	NA	CASSLALTMNTEAFF	TGTGCCAGCAGCTTAGCGCTAACTATGAACACTGAAGCTTTCTTT
few	TRBV6-1	TRBJ2-7	NA	CAAWGGQGISYEQYF	TGTGCCGCTTGGGGGGGACAAGGAATTTCCTACGAGCAGTACTTC
NA	TRBV12-5	TRBJ1-5	NA	CASASTFGQPQHF	TGTGCTAGTGCTTCGACGTTCGGACAGCCCCAGCATTTT
NA	TRBV9	TRBJ2-2	NA	CASSVGHGRTTGELFF	TGTGCCAGCAGCGTAGGTCACGGCAGAACCACCGGGGAGCTGTTTTTT
once	TRBV28	TRBJ2-2	NA	CASSLLGVNTGELFF	TGTGCCAGCAGTTTATTGGGAGTAAACACCGGGGAGCTGTTTTTT
NA	TRBV6-5	TRBJ1-1	NA	CASSVGNTEAFF	TGTGCCAGCAGTGTGGGAAACACTGAAGCTTTCTTT
NA	TRBV7-2	TRBJ2-3	TRBD2	CASSLMPSGGGSTDTQYF	TGTGCCAGCAGCTTAATGCCTAGCGGGGGGGGTAGCACAGATACGCAGTATTTT
NA	TRBV11-2	TRBJ2-5	TRBD2	CASSPGLAGQETQYF	TGTGCCAGCAGCCCGGGACTAGCGGGCCAAGAGACCCAGTACTTC
NA	TRBV5-1	TRBJ2-1	NA	CASALGNEQFF	TGCGCCAGCGCCCTGGGCAATGAGCAGTTCTTC
NA	TRBV2	TRBJ2-3	TRBD1	CASRTRDRVFDTQYF	TGTGCCAGCAGGACCCGGGACAGGGTATTTGATACGCAGTATTTT
NA	TRBV20-1	TRBJ1-2	NA	CSARGDYGYTF	TGCAGTGCTAGAGGGGACTATGGCTACACCTTC
once	TRBV2	TRBJ1-1	NA	CASSERAGWNTEAFF	TGTGCCAGCAGTGAACGCGCGGGCTGGAACACTGAAGCTTTCTTT
once	TRBV29-1	TRBJ2-1	NA	CSVAREGTYNGQFF	TGCAGCGTCGCTCGAGAGGGAACCTACAATGGGCAGTTCTTC
NA	TRBV10-3	TRBJ1-1	NA	CAISVGGVNTEAFF	TGTGCCATCAGTGTGGGGGGAGTGAACACTGAAGCTTTCTTT
few	TRBV4-2	TRBJ1-3	NA	CASSQPGPGSGNTIYF	TGTGCCAGCAGCCAACCGGGACCGGGCTCTGGAAACACCATATATTTT
NA	TRBV2	TRBJ2-3	TRBD1	CASSEFGGQGAADTQYF	TGTGCCAGCAGTGAATTTGGCGGACAGGGGGCGGCAGATACGCAGTATTTT
NA	TRBV6-5	TRBJ2-7	NA	CASTPTGAPRGEQYF	TGTGCCAGCACCCCTACGGGGGCGCCCAGAGGTGAGCAGTACTTC
NA	TRBV5-4	TRBJ1-1	NA	CASSLTEGGGTEAFF	TGTGCCAGCAGCTTAACGGAGGGAGGGGGCACTGAAGCTTTCTTT
NA	TRBV28	TRBJ1-2	TRBD1	CASRSRPGQANFNYGYTF	TGTGCCAGCAGGTCCCGGCCGGGACAGGCGAATTTTAACTATGGCTACACCTTC
NA	TRBV16	TRBJ1-5	TRBD1	CASSTRRGQTQPQHF	TGTGCCAGCAGTACACGCAGGGGGCAGACTCAGCCCCAGCATTTT
NA	TRBV4-1	TRBJ2-3	NA	CASSRQALSTDTQYF	TGCGCCAGCAGCCGACAAGCTTTAAGCACAGATACGCAGTATTTT
NA	TRBV19	TRBJ2-6	NA	CASSTRTYGLSGANVLTF	TGTGCCAGTAGTACGAGAACCTACGGATTATCTGGGGCCAACGTCCTGACTTTC
NA	TRBV7-2	TRBJ2-7	NA	CASSPAVYEQYF	TGTGCCAGCAGCCCGGCGGTCTACGAGCAGTACTTC
NA	TRBV7-2	TRBJ1-2	NA	CASSLVPPRVEYGYTF	TGTGCCAGCAGCTTAGTTCCCCCCAGGGTGGAGTATGGCTACACCTTC
NA	TRBV6-5	TRBJ1-4	TRBD1	CASSYSMTGRTLHF	TGTGCCAGCAGTTACTCGATGACAGGGAGAACCCTACATTTT
NA	TRBV4-2	TRBJ1-4	TRBD1	CASSQELGGQAKLFF	TGTGCCAGCAGCCAAGAGCTAGGGGGACAGGCGAAACTGTTTTTT
NA	TRBV5-6	TRBJ1-1	NA	CASSLLYRVDTEAFF	TGTGCCAGCAGCTTGTTGTACAGGGTTGACACTGAAGCTTTCTTT
NA	TRBV10-3	TRBJ1-1	TRBD1	CAISQSGGAKANTEAFF	TGTGCCATCAGCCAATCAGGGGGCGCAAAGGCTAACACTGAAGCTTTCTTT
few	TRBV10-3	TRBJ1-6	NA	CAISEGGSPLHF	TGTGCCATCAGTGAAGGGGGATCACCCCTCCACTTT
NA	TRBV28	TRBJ1-3	TRBD1	CASRVPGQGASGTIYF	TGTGCCAGCAGGGTCCCGGGACAGGGGGCCTCTGGCACCATATATTTT
NA	TRBV5-6	TRBJ2-5	NA	CASSPGSLGQYF	TGTGCCAGCAGCCCCGGGTCCCTGGGGCAGTACTTC
NA	TRBV4-3	TRBJ2-1	TRBD2	CASSQVAGAYNEQFF	TGCGCCAGCAGCCAAGTAGCGGGGGCCTACAATGAGCAGTTCTTC
NA	TRBV29-1	TRBJ1-5	TRBD1	CSARQGSNQPQHF	TGCAGCGCCCGACAGGGTAGCAATCAGCCCCAGCATTTT
NA	TRBV18	TRBJ2-4	NA	CASSPFTGSAKNIQYF	TGTGCCAGCTCACCATTTACAGGAAGTGCCAAAAACATTCAGTACTTC
NA	TRBV6-1	TRBJ2-5	NA	CASVRGTQETQYF	TGTGCCAGCGTGCGGGGCACACAAGAGACCCAGTACTTC
NA	TRBV2	TRBJ1-1	TRBD1	CASSEGEQGRGAFF	TGTGCCAGCAGTGAAGGGGAACAGGGGAGGGGAGCTTTCTTT
NA	TRBV25-1	TRBJ2-5	TRBD1	CASSIFTTGVRETQYF	TGTGCCAGCAGTATCTTCACGACAGGGGTCAGGGAGACCCAGTACTTC
NA	TRBV7-2	TRBJ2-3	TRBD1	CASSLATGWTDTQYF	TGTGCCAGCAGCCTGGCGACAGGGTGGACAGATACGCAGTATTTT
NA	TRBV11-3	TRBJ1-2	NA	CASSLGGYGYTF	TGTGCCAGCAGCCTCGGGGGGTATGGCTACACCTTC
NA	TRBV5-1	TRBJ1-6	NA	CASSFGSRSYNSPLHF	TGCGCCAGCAGCTTCGGTTCCCGCTCCTATAATTCACCCCTCCACTTT